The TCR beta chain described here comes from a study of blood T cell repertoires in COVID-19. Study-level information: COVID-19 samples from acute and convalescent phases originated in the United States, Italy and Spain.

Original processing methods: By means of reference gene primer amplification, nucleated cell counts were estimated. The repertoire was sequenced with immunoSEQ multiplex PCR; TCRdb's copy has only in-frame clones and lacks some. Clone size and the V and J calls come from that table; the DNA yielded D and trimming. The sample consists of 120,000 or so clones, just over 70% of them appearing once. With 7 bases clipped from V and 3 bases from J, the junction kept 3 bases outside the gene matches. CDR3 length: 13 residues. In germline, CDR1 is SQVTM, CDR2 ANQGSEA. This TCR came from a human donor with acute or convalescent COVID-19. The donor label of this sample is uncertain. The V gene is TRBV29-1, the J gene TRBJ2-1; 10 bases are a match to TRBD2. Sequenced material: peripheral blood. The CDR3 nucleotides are TGCAGCGCAAGGACTAGCGGCTACAATGAGCAGTTCTTC. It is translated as CSARTSGYNEQFF.